This T cell receptor beta chain was obtained from a study of radiotherapy plus CTLA-4 blockade in lung cancer. Clones were read by immunoSEQ multiplex PCR, and TCRdb kept only the in-frame ones, dropping some. The sample contains around 82,000 clones, around 81% of which appear only once. Sequences were derived from peripheral blood, sampled from a patient treated with radiotherapy plus ipilimumab. This receptor was taken from a human donor with non-small cell lung cancer whose response to radiotherapy plus ipilimumab could not be evaluated. Some clones in this sample may be carry-over from other donors' samples.

DNA of the CDR3: TGCGCCAGCAGCTTCGGACAGGCTGGAGGTGAGCAGTTCTTC. The encoded protein is CASSFGQAGGEQFF. The genes are TRBV5-1 and TRBJ2-1, with 7 bases aligning to TRBD1. The CDR3 is 14 residues long. Germline CDR1 reads SGHRS; CDR2 reads YFSETQ. Unmatched junction bases numbered 8, after V lost 2 bases and J lost 9 bases.